These T cell receptor beta chains were read from a single sample in a study of blood T cell repertoires in COVID-19. Profiled with immunoSEQ multiplex PCR; TCRdb holds only in-frame clones, not every one. This sample yields about half a million clones, of which 88% are seen a single time; under 9.5% belongs to the top ten. The specimen sequenced was PBMCs or T cells enriched from blood (not recorded which). The receptors shown here come from a woman aged 60-75 years who had recovered from COVID-19. Both conserved end residues are part of each CDR3. Fields, in order: D gene, J gene, V gene, clone size, CDR3 DNA, CDR3 protein. D genes are given only for firm matches. Expanded clones are given a class, and other clones once, few, many or no size at all.

D gene: TRBD2
J gene: TRBJ2-1
V gene: TRBV6-5
clone size: .
CDR3 DNA: TGTGCCAGCAGTCGGACTAGTCCCCCCTACAATGAGCAGTTCTTC
CDR3 protein: CASSRTSPPYNEQFF

D gene: TRBD1
J gene: TRBJ2-3
V gene: TRBV24-1
clone size: .
CDR3 DNA: TGTGCCACCAGCACAGGGGGCTGGGCAGATACGCAGTATTTT
CDR3 protein: CATSTGGWADTQYF

D gene: .
J gene: TRBJ2-3
V gene: TRBV5-5
clone size: once
CDR3 DNA: TGTGCCAGCAGTTTCAGTTCCACAGATACGCAGTATTTT
CDR3 protein: CASSFSSTDTQYF

D gene: .
J gene: TRBJ1-1
V gene: TRBV5-1
clone size: .
CDR3 DNA: TGCGCCAGCAGCTTGGGGAGCTTGAACACTGAAGCTTTCTTT
CDR3 protein: CASSLGSLNTEAFF

D gene: .
J gene: TRBJ2-2
V gene: TRBV7-2
clone size: .
CDR3 DNA: TGTGCCAGCAGCTTAGCGGGGGGGCCCCCCGGGGAGCTGTTTTTT
CDR3 protein: CASSLAGGPPGELFF

D gene: .
J gene: TRBJ2-7
V gene: TRBV2
clone size: .
CDR3 DNA: TGTGCCAGCAGTGAATTTCTCGGGGGCGAGCAGTACTTC
CDR3 protein: CASSEFLGGEQYF

D gene: .
J gene: TRBJ2-3
V gene: TRBV5-4
clone size: .
CDR3 DNA: TGTGCCAGCAGCTTGAAGTCATCGGGGATGGATACGCAGTATTTT
CDR3 protein: CASSLKSSGMDTQYF

D gene: .
J gene: TRBJ2-1
V gene: TRBV5-1
clone size: .
CDR3 DNA: TGCGCCAGCAGCCCGGGACTTGTTTACAATGAGCAGTTCTTC
CDR3 protein: CASSPGLVYNEQFF

D gene: .
J gene: TRBJ2-3
V gene: TRBV9
clone size: .
CDR3 DNA: TGTGCCAGCAGCGTAGTTGGCGGGCCCACAGATACGCAGTATTTT
CDR3 protein: CASSVVGGPTDTQYF

D gene: .
J gene: TRBJ1-5
V gene: TRBV27
clone size: .
CDR3 DNA: TGTGCCAGCCGAATGTCCGGTAGCAATCAGCCCCAGCATTTT
CDR3 protein: CASRMSGSNQPQHF

D gene: TRBD2
J gene: TRBJ2-5
V gene: TRBV11-2
clone size: .
CDR3 DNA: TGTGCCAGCAGCCTACGGACTAGCGGGGGCCTCGGGACCCAGTACTTC
CDR3 protein: CASSLRTSGGLGTQYF

D gene: TRBD1
J gene: TRBJ1-2
V gene: TRBV19
clone size: once
CDR3 DNA: TGTGCCAGTAGTCCTTACACAGGGGGGAACTATGGCTACACCTTC
CDR3 protein: CASSPYTGGNYGYTF

D gene: TRBD2
J gene: TRBJ2-5
V gene: TRBV28
clone size: .
CDR3 DNA: TGTGCCAGCACCCCGGGGGGAAGAGAGACCCAGTACTTC
CDR3 protein: CASTPGGRETQYF

D gene: .
J gene: TRBJ2-7
V gene: TRBV27
clone size: .
CDR3 DNA: TGTGCCAGCAATATCCGACAGGACTCCTACGAGCAGTACTTC
CDR3 protein: CASNIRQDSYEQYF

D gene: TRBD1
J gene: TRBJ1-1
V gene: TRBV11-2
clone size: .
CDR3 DNA: TGTGCCAGCAGCTTAGACAGGGGACAGGCAAAAGCTTTCTTT
CDR3 protein: CASSLDRGQAKAFF

D gene: TRBD2
J gene: TRBJ2-1
V gene: TRBV4-1
clone size: .
CDR3 DNA: TGCGCCAGCAGCCCTCTGAGACTAGCGGTTGTGCAGTTCTTC
CDR3 protein: CASSPLRLAVVQFF

D gene: .
J gene: TRBJ2-1
V gene: TRBV12-3/TRBV12-4
clone size: once
CDR3 DNA: TGTGCCAGCAGTTTACGTGGCGAGCAGTTCTTC
CDR3 protein: CASSLRGEQFF

D gene: .
J gene: TRBJ2-2
V gene: TRBV5-1
clone size: .
CDR3 DNA: TGCGCCAGCAGCCTACCCGGAGGGGTTGGGGAGCTGTTTTTT
CDR3 protein: CASSLPGGVGELFF

D gene: .
J gene: TRBJ1-6
V gene: TRBV6-5
clone size: few
CDR3 DNA: TGTGCCAGCCGCCCGCTATCGAATTCACCCCTCCACTTT
CDR3 protein: CASRPLSNSPLHF

D gene: TRBD2
J gene: TRBJ2-2
V gene: TRBV4-1
clone size: .
CDR3 DNA: TGCGCCAGCAGCCAAGATCGGTCGCGGGGGGGTTTGAGCGGGGAGCTGTTTTTT
CDR3 protein: CASSQDRSRGGLSGELFF

D gene: TRBD1
J gene: TRBJ1-4
V gene: TRBV6-5
clone size: .
CDR3 DNA: TGTGCCAGCAGTCCGGGACAGACTAATGAAAAACTGTTTTTT
CDR3 protein: CASSPGQTNEKLFF

D gene: TRBD1
J gene: TRBJ1-1
V gene: TRBV5-1
clone size: .
CDR3 DNA: TGCGCCAGCAGCACAGGACAGGGGCCGAACACTGAAGCTTTCTTT
CDR3 protein: CASSTGQGPNTEAFF

D gene: .
J gene: TRBJ2-5
V gene: TRBV5-1
clone size: .
CDR3 DNA: TGCGCCAGCAGCTTGGACAGGGCGGTTGGGACCCAGTACTTC
CDR3 protein: CASSLDRAVGTQYF

D gene: .
J gene: TRBJ2-2
V gene: TRBV27
clone size: once
CDR3 DNA: TGTGCCAGCAGTTTAACCGGTGGTTTCATTACCGGGGAGCTGTTTTTT
CDR3 protein: CASSLTGGFITGELFF

D gene: .
J gene: TRBJ1-1
V gene: TRBV2
clone size: once
CDR3 DNA: TGTGCCAGCAGCCGAAACCCCGGGGGGAACACTGAAGCTTTCTTT
CDR3 protein: CASSRNPGGNTEAFF

D gene: .
J gene: TRBJ1-1
V gene: TRBV29-1
clone size: .
CDR3 DNA: TGCAGCGTTGGGTTTGGGGGGTGGGACACTGAAGCTTTCTTT
CDR3 protein: CSVGFGGWDTEAFF

D gene: .
J gene: TRBJ1-2
V gene: TRBV6-5
clone size: once
CDR3 DNA: TGTGCCAGCGCAGAGCGGAACTATGGCTACACCTTC
CDR3 protein: CASAERNYGYTF

D gene: TRBD1
J gene: TRBJ1-5
V gene: TRBV11-2
clone size: .
CDR3 DNA: TGTGCCAGCAGCCCAGGGACAGGCGATAGCAATCAGCCCCAGCATTTT
CDR3 protein: CASSPGTGDSNQPQHF

D gene: TRBD1
J gene: TRBJ2-7
V gene: TRBV5-1
clone size: once
CDR3 DNA: TGCGCCAGCAGCTTGGCACAGGGGGCTACCTACGAGCAGTACTTC
CDR3 protein: CASSLAQGATYEQYF